This is a list of T cell receptor beta chains from one sample in a study of beta chain features in type 1 diabetes. TCRdb keeps only in-frame clones here, not all; method: immunoSEQ multiplex PCR. The data show 230,000 or so clones, with under 20% seen just once and 0.065% to 0.1% held by the top ten. The source material was naive CD4+ T cells from blood. The receptors stem from a man in his thirties or forties with type 1 diabetes. CDR3s include the opening cysteine and the closing phenylalanine or tryptophan. A D gene is named only where the DNA matches it firmly. Rows give clone size only sometimes, using once, few, many, or a class for an expanded clone.

clone size: NA
J gene: TRBJ2-5
D gene: NA
V gene: TRBV7-2
CDR3 DNA: TGTGCCAGCAGCTCTGCCCGCGGCAGGGAGGCAGAGACCCAGTACTTC
CDR3 protein: CASSSARGREAETQYF

clone size: NA
J gene: TRBJ1-1
D gene: TRBD1
V gene: TRBV27
CDR3 DNA: TGTGCCAGCATAAGGACAGGGAACACTGAAGCTTTCTTT
CDR3 protein: CASIRTGNTEAFF

clone size: NA
J gene: TRBJ2-1
D gene: NA
V gene: TRBV20-1
CDR3 DNA: TGCAGTGCGACTAGTTACGATGAGCAGTTCTTC
CDR3 protein: CSATSYDEQFF

clone size: few
J gene: TRBJ2-7
D gene: NA
V gene: TRBV7-2
CDR3 DNA: TGTGCCAGCAGCTTAGGGGCCTCCTACGAGCAGTACTTC
CDR3 protein: CASSLGASYEQYF

clone size: few
J gene: TRBJ2-3
D gene: TRBD1
V gene: TRBV7-9
CDR3 DNA: TGTGCCAGCAGCTCGACCGGGACAGGGGCAGATACGCAGTATTTT
CDR3 protein: CASSSTGTGADTQYF

clone size: NA
J gene: TRBJ2-3
D gene: TRBD2
V gene: TRBV5-1
CDR3 DNA: TGCGCCAGCAGCTTGGGACTAGCCGGGACAGATACGCAGTATTTT
CDR3 protein: CASSLGLAGTDTQYF

clone size: NA
J gene: TRBJ2-4
D gene: NA
V gene: TRBV28
CDR3 DNA: TGTGCCAGCAGGATCCAGGGGTCGGGCATTCAGTACTTC
CDR3 protein: CASRIQGSGIQYF

clone size: few
J gene: TRBJ2-3
D gene: NA
V gene: TRBV6-5
CDR3 DNA: TGTGCCAGCAGCAGAAACTCGGCCCATACGCAGTATTTT
CDR3 protein: CASSRNSAHTQYF

clone size: NA
J gene: TRBJ1-4
D gene: NA
V gene: TRBV11-2
CDR3 DNA: TGTGCCAGCAGCACCCTGTGGCGACCGGTAACAACTAATGAAAAACTGTTTTTT
CDR3 protein: CASSTLWRPVTTNEKLFF

clone size: few
J gene: TRBJ2-7
D gene: NA
V gene: TRBV18
CDR3 DNA: TGTGCCAGCTCTGCTTCACCGGGCCGACTTTGCTTC
CDR3 protein: CASSASPGRLCF

clone size: few
J gene: TRBJ2-1
D gene: NA
V gene: TRBV5-6
CDR3 DNA: TGTGCCAGCAGCTTAGACAGATACAGAAATGAGCAGTTCTTC
CDR3 protein: CASSLDRYRNEQFF

clone size: few
J gene: TRBJ2-1
D gene: NA
V gene: TRBV29-1
CDR3 DNA: TGCAGCGTTGAGGAACCTCTCTCCTACAATGAGCAGTTCTTC
CDR3 protein: CSVEEPLSYNEQFF

clone size: few
J gene: TRBJ1-1
D gene: NA
V gene: TRBV29-1
CDR3 DNA: TGCAGCGTTCGAATGGGGATGAACACTGAAGCTTTCTTT
CDR3 protein: CSVRMGMNTEAFF

clone size: NA
J gene: TRBJ2-1
D gene: NA
V gene: TRBV27
CDR3 DNA: TGTGCCAGCAGTCTGCAGGGTAGCAATGAGCAGTTCTTC
CDR3 protein: CASSLQGSNEQFF

clone size: NA
J gene: TRBJ2-5
D gene: NA
V gene: TRBV29-1
CDR3 DNA: TGCAGCGTTGACGCGAGGTACCAAGAGACCCAGTACTTC
CDR3 protein: CSVDARYQETQYF

clone size: few
J gene: TRBJ1-4
D gene: NA
V gene: TRBV29-1
CDR3 DNA: TGCAGCGTTGGCCAGGGAAGAAATGAAAAACTGTTTTTT
CDR3 protein: CSVGQGRNEKLFF

clone size: NA
J gene: TRBJ2-7
D gene: NA
V gene: TRBV9
CDR3 DNA: TGTGCCAGCAGCGTAAACAGGGATTCCAACGAGCAGTACTTC
CDR3 protein: CASSVNRDSNEQYF

clone size: NA
J gene: TRBJ2-3
D gene: TRBD2
V gene: TRBV30
CDR3 DNA: TGTGCCTCCGACCTAGCGGGAGGGGCAGATACGCAGTATTTT
CDR3 protein: CASDLAGGADTQYF

clone size: few
J gene: TRBJ2-7
D gene: TRBD1
V gene: TRBV29-1
CDR3 DNA: TGCAGCGTCCCGACGACAGGGAGAGTCGGCGAGCAGTACTTC
CDR3 protein: CSVPTTGRVGEQYF

clone size: NA
J gene: TRBJ2-1
D gene: TRBD2
V gene: TRBV27
CDR3 DNA: TGTGCCAGCAGTCCTCTCCTCCGTAGCGGGACTTATTCCTACAATGAGCAGTTCTTC
CDR3 protein: CASSPLLRSGTYSYNEQFF

clone size: NA
J gene: TRBJ2-5
D gene: NA
V gene: TRBV9
CDR3 DNA: TGTGCCAGCAGCGTAGGGGGCAGCCCCCGGGAGACCCAGTACTTC
CDR3 protein: CASSVGGSPRETQYF

clone size: few
J gene: TRBJ2-7
D gene: NA
V gene: TRBV14
CDR3 DNA: TGTGCCAGCAGCCAAGTAGAGATATTCTACGAGCAGTACTTC
CDR3 protein: CASSQVEIFYEQYF

clone size: NA
J gene: TRBJ1-1
D gene: NA
V gene: TRBV15
CDR3 DNA: TGTGCCACCAGCAGAGCTGGGGGCACTGAAGCTTTCTTT
CDR3 protein: CATSRAGGTEAFF

clone size: NA
J gene: TRBJ2-1
D gene: NA
V gene: TRBV29-1
CDR3 DNA: TGCAGCGTTGTCCGGGGATCCAACAATGAGCAGTTCTTC
CDR3 protein: CSVVRGSNNEQFF

clone size: few
J gene: TRBJ2-1
D gene: TRBD1
V gene: TRBV6-5
CDR3 DNA: TGTGCCACCGCGGGACAGGGGGCAAGGAATGAGCAGTTCTTC
CDR3 protein: CATAGQGARNEQFF

clone size: few
J gene: TRBJ2-7
D gene: NA
V gene: TRBV2
CDR3 DNA: TGTGCCAGCAGTGATTACTTCTCCTACGAGCAGTACTTC
CDR3 protein: CASSDYFSYEQYF

clone size: few
J gene: TRBJ2-1
D gene: NA
V gene: TRBV18
CDR3 DNA: TGTGCCAGCTCACCCCTGACAGATCCGGTGAACAATGAGCAGTTCTTC
CDR3 protein: CASSPLTDPVNNEQFF

clone size: few
J gene: TRBJ1-2
D gene: NA
V gene: TRBV30
CDR3 DNA: TGTGCCTGGAGTGTGGCAGGGGCAGAATCTGGCTACACCTTC
CDR3 protein: CAWSVAGAESGYTF

clone size: NA
J gene: TRBJ2-5
D gene: NA
V gene: TRBV20-1
CDR3 DNA: TGCAGTGCGAACGGGGAGACCCAGTACTTC
CDR3 protein: CSANGETQYF

clone size: NA
J gene: TRBJ2-5
D gene: NA
V gene: TRBV28
CDR3 DNA: TGTGCCAGCAGTAGAGGGCAGGATGCAGAGACCCAGTACTTC
CDR3 protein: CASSRGQDAETQYF

clone size: NA
J gene: TRBJ2-3
D gene: TRBD2
V gene: TRBV10-3
CDR3 DNA: TGTGCCATCAGTGAGGGACTAGCGAGCACAGATACGCAGTATTTT
CDR3 protein: CAISEGLASTDTQYF

clone size: NA
J gene: TRBJ2-7
D gene: TRBD1
V gene: TRBV5-4
CDR3 DNA: TGTGCCAGCAGCACGGGACAGGGGGCGACGAACGACGAGCAGTACTTC
CDR3 protein: CASSTGQGATNDEQYF

clone size: few
J gene: TRBJ2-1
D gene: TRBD1
V gene: TRBV18
CDR3 DNA: TGTGCCAGCGCCCAGGGACAGGGGATTTACAATGAGCAGTTCTTC
CDR3 protein: CASAQGQGIYNEQFF

clone size: few
J gene: TRBJ1-2
D gene: TRBD1
V gene: TRBV9
CDR3 DNA: TGTGCCAGCAGCGTAAAACAGGGGTATGGCTACACCTTC
CDR3 protein: CASSVKQGYGYTF

clone size: few
J gene: TRBJ2-4
D gene: NA
V gene: TRBV4-2
CDR3 DNA: TGTGCCAGCAGCCAAGATTGGGTGACGGCCAAAAACATTCAGTACTTC
CDR3 protein: CASSQDWVTAKNIQYF

clone size: few
J gene: TRBJ1-1
D gene: NA
V gene: TRBV29-1
CDR3 DNA: TGCAGCGTTGGCCCTCCCGGGCTGAACACTGAAGCTTTCTTT
CDR3 protein: CSVGPPGLNTEAFF

clone size: NA
J gene: TRBJ2-6
D gene: NA
V gene: TRBV9
CDR3 DNA: TGTGCCAGCAGCGTATATTATGGTGTTGGCGGGGCCAACGTCCTGACTTTC
CDR3 protein: CASSVYYGVGGANVLTF

clone size: NA
J gene: TRBJ2-3
D gene: NA
V gene: TRBV4-1
CDR3 DNA: TGCGCCAGCAGCCAATCTACTAGCTATCGCACAGATACGCAGTATTTT
CDR3 protein: CASSQSTSYRTDTQYF

clone size: few
J gene: TRBJ2-5
D gene: TRBD2
V gene: TRBV9
CDR3 DNA: TGTGCCAGCAGCTCGGGACTAGCGGGAGGGCCGGAGACCCAGTACTTC
CDR3 protein: CASSSGLAGGPETQYF

clone size: few
J gene: TRBJ2-1
D gene: NA
V gene: TRBV7-9
CDR3 DNA: TGTGCCAGCAGCGTCGGATCTTCCTACAATGAGCAGTTCTTC
CDR3 protein: CASSVGSSYNEQFF

clone size: NA
J gene: TRBJ2-7
D gene: TRBD2
V gene: TRBV29-1
CDR3 DNA: TGCAGCGTTTCGACTAGCGACCAAGGGTCGGGTGAGCAGTACTTC
CDR3 protein: CSVSTSDQGSGEQYF

clone size: few
J gene: TRBJ2-1
D gene: NA
V gene: TRBV11-2
CDR3 DNA: TGTGCCAGCAGCTTAGGCCAGCGCCAGGGGATGCGGTTCTTC
CDR3 protein: CASSLGQRQGMRFF

clone size: few
J gene: TRBJ2-5
D gene: NA
V gene: TRBV19
CDR3 DNA: TGTGCCAGTAGTCCCAGACAAGAGACCCAGTACTTC
CDR3 protein: CASSPRQETQYF

clone size: few
J gene: TRBJ2-1
D gene: TRBD2
V gene: TRBV7-2
CDR3 DNA: TGTGCCAGCAGCTCGGGACTAGCGGGAAACAATGAGCAGTTCTTC
CDR3 protein: CASSSGLAGNNEQFF

clone size: few
J gene: TRBJ1-5
D gene: TRBD1
V gene: TRBV30
CDR3 DNA: TGTGCCTGGAGTGGGGGACAGGGGGTTCAGCCCCAGCATTTT
CDR3 protein: CAWSGGQGVQPQHF

clone size: few
J gene: TRBJ2-3
D gene: NA
V gene: TRBV29-1
CDR3 DNA: TGCAGCGCCTCCCGGGACCCGACAGATACGCAGTATTTT
CDR3 protein: CSASRDPTDTQYF

clone size: NA
J gene: TRBJ2-1
D gene: NA
V gene: TRBV7-2
CDR3 DNA: TGTGCCAGCAGCTTAACAGGGTATGAGCAGTTCTTC
CDR3 protein: CASSLTGYEQFF

clone size: NA
J gene: TRBJ2-7
D gene: TRBD1
V gene: TRBV6-5
CDR3 DNA: TGTGCCAGCAGTTACCCCGGACAGGGACTTACCTACGAGCAGTACTTC
CDR3 protein: CASSYPGQGLTYEQYF

clone size: few
J gene: TRBJ2-6
D gene: NA
V gene: TRBV7-9
CDR3 DNA: TGTGCCAGCAGCCGAGACAGACTCTCTGGGGCCAACGTCCTGACTTTC
CDR3 protein: CASSRDRLSGANVLTF

clone size: few
J gene: TRBJ2-3
D gene: NA
V gene: TRBV10-3
CDR3 DNA: TGTGCCATCAACCCCGGAACGGGAGTGAAAGATACGCAGTATTTT
CDR3 protein: CAINPGTGVKDTQYF

clone size: few
J gene: TRBJ1-1
D gene: NA
V gene: TRBV13
CDR3 DNA: TGTGCCAGCAGCTTACCAGGCAGATTGACTGAAGCTTTCTTT
CDR3 protein: CASSLPGRLTEAFF

clone size: few
J gene: TRBJ2-7
D gene: NA
V gene: TRBV29-1
CDR3 DNA: TGCAGCGTTGGTCCCACCCAAGGCGACGAGCAGTACTTC
CDR3 protein: CSVGPTQGDEQYF

clone size: NA
J gene: TRBJ1-2
D gene: NA
V gene: TRBV15
CDR3 DNA: TGTGCCACCAGCAACACAGGGTTATATGGCTACACCTTC
CDR3 protein: CATSNTGLYGYTF